The clone carrying this T cell receptor beta chain was detected a few times. Its antigen is as yet unknown. The sample belongs to a study of cytomegalovirus exposure and HLA in healthy donors. With 60 Vbeta and 13 Jbeta primers, the PCR was carried out. Using immunoSEQ multiplex PCR, the repertoire was profiled, and TCRdb retains in-frame clones only, with some absent. This table has 200,000 to 250,000 clones, around four fifths appearing once. Study-level points and caveats: TCR beta V- and J-gene trimming, according to a later analysis, was linked to a missense DCLRE1C variant. Sequencing had likely introduced a cluster of highly shared sequence variants as an artifact. Later work associated fewer than 20,000 TCR beta sequences with HLA alleles at 0.05 false discovery rate.

The length of the CDR3 is 16 residues. V lost 3 bases and J lost 6; bases outside the gene matches: 12. Germline V gene lookup returns CDR1 SGHRS and CDR2 YFSETQ. The chain uses TRBV5-1 and TRBJ1-1; 9 positions match TRBD1. The clonotype originates from a woman aged 40 to 49 in good health and CMV-seronegative. Specimen: PBMCs. Here the CDR3 DNA reads TGCGCCAGCAGCTCAATCCAGGACAGGGGAAACGCTGAAGCTTTCTTT. The encoded protein is CASSSIQDRGNAEAFF.